This T cell receptor beta chain derives from a study of T-cell memory formation after mild COVID-19. Study summary: The study found TCR clusters largely donor specific. Study observations and caveats: From day 15 to 85, contracting clones were balanced between CD4 and CD8, whereas later expanders leaned toward CD4+.

Constant-segment primers served in 5'RACE that generated TCR alpha and TCR beta cDNA libraries bearing sample barcodes and UMIs. Using its own MiXCR run on the 5' RACE reads, TCRdb lists one record per CDR3 protein. Among some 260,000 distinct CDR3 sequences listed, roughly 17% were seen once. Turning to this clonotype: Its specificity is unknown.

Germline trimming cut 4 bases from V and 10 bases from J; bases unmatched to any gene: 5. This CDR3 is built from 13 residues. Germline CDR1 reads SEHNR; CDR2 reads FQNEAQ (reference sequence). This rearrangement joins TRBV7-9 to TRBJ2-1; 9 nucleotides match TRBD1. Sequenced: PBMCs or a T cell subset sorted from them (not recorded which). The TCR was taken from a man in his late teens or twenties who had mild COVID-19 (a few samples of this study predate the infection). Cell type and time point are not known. CDR3 in DNA: TGTGCCAGCAGCTCGCCGGGGACAGGGGAGCAGTTCTTC. Translation: CASSSPGTGEQFF.